This T cell receptor (beta chain) stems from a study of cytomegalovirus exposure and HLA in healthy donors. Study information: As released early, the data held 65 million to 90 million unique TCRs from HLA-typed donors. General observations from the study: Accurate prediction of most subjects' HLA-A and HLA-B alleles from TCR beta sequences was reported.

In the PCR, 60 Vbeta and 13 Jbeta primers were used. Using immunoSEQ multiplex PCR, the repertoire was profiled, and TCRdb retains in-frame clones only, with some absent. Here the sample spans approximately 120,000 clones, over 60% being singletons. Turning to this clone: Its antigen is unknown.

This CDR3 region has 13 residues. Germline-derived CDR1 and CDR2 are MGHRA and YSYEKL. Trimming took 6 bases from V and 11 from J; bases not matched to a gene: 8. The TCR was taken from a female donor in good health and CMV-seronegative. The rearrangement links TRBV4-1 to TRBJ2-5, with 11 bases identical to TRBD1. The sequenced sample consisted of PBMCs. CDR3 DNA: TGCGCCAGCAGTCGGACAGGGGGCGTTGAGCAGTACTTC. Its translation is CASSRTGGVEQYF.